These T cell receptor beta chains were read from a single sample in a study of cytomegalovirus exposure and HLA in healthy donors. Sequenced by immunoSEQ multiplex PCR; TCRdb stores in-frame clones only, minus some. The repertoire holds under 200,000 clones, about 80% seen once, with 1% in the top ten. Sequencing was carried out using PBMCs. The receptors were sampled from a woman in her forties or fifties in good health and CMV-seropositive. Both conserved end residues are part of each CDR3. Each record gives: D gene, V gene, J gene, clone size, CDR3 DNA, CDR3 protein. A D gene is named only where the DNA matches it firmly. Some rows mark clone size as missing; the rest say once, few, many or name a class of expanded clone.

>-|TRBV7-3|TRBJ2-2|-
TGTGCCAGCAGCTTAAGGGTCTGGGTAGCGGGCCAGGGGACCGGGGAGCTGTTTTTT
CASSLRVWVAGQGTGELFF
>TRBD1|TRBV6-6|TRBJ1-2|-
TGTGCCAGCAGTCCGACAGGGGCTCAGGGCTACACCTTC
CASSPTGAQGYTF
>TRBD2|TRBV7-2|TRBJ2-3|-
TGTGCCAGCAGCTGGGAAGCGGGGGGTCTTTGGACAGATACGCAGTATTTT
CASSWEAGGLWTDTQYF
>-|TRBV19|TRBJ1-4|-
TGTGCCAGTAGTATGCACGGAGCAACTAATGAAAAACTGTTTTTT
CASSMHGATNEKLFF
>TRBD1|TRBV19|TRBJ1-1|-
TGTGCCAGTGTGACAGGGGGGAACACTGAAGCTTTCTTT
CASVTGGNTEAFF
>TRBD1|TRBV18|TRBJ1-2|-
TGTGCCAGCTCATCCCAGGGACAGGGCCTTAACTATGGCTACACCTTC
CASSSQGQGLNYGYTF
>-|TRBV27|TRBJ2-7|-
TGTGCCAGCAGTTTAATTCAAGGCAGGCAAGGAGAGCAGTACTTC
CASSLIQGRQGEQYF
>TRBD1|TRBV4-1|TRBJ2-3|-
TGCGCCAGCAGCCACGGACAGGGAATATGGGCAGATACGCAGTATTTT
CASSHGQGIWADTQYF
>TRBD1|TRBV28|TRBJ2-7|-
TGTGCCAGCAGTTTGGGGGGACAGGGCTCCTACGAGCAGTACTTC
CASSLGGQGSYEQYF
>-|TRBV16|TRBJ2-7|-
TGTGCCAGCAGCCAATCGGGAAGGTCGGGAGAGCAGTACTTC
CASSQSGRSGEQYF
>-|TRBV29-1|TRBJ1-2|-
TGCAGCGTTGGGGGGGGCCTCTATGGCTACACCTTC
CSVGGGLYGYTF
>-|TRBV7-9|TRBJ2-2|-
TGTGCCAGCAAAAGGGAGGGGGAGCTGTTTTTT
CASKREGELFF
>TRBD1|TRBV6-5|TRBJ2-1|-
TGTGCCAGCGGGGAGACAGGGGTCCATAATGAGCAGTTCTTC
CASGETGVHNEQFF
>TRBD1|TRBV7-9|TRBJ2-5|-
TGTGCCAGCAGCTGGACAGGTAAGGCGGACCAAGAGACCCAGTACTTC
CASSWTGKADQETQYF
>TRBD2|TRBV5-1|TRBJ2-3|-
TGCGCCAGCAGGGGACTAGCGGGAGCAGATACGCAGTATTTT
CASRGLAGADTQYF
>-|TRBV19|TRBJ2-4|-
TGTGCCAGTAGTCTCTCGGCGGGGCCGAGCATTCAGTACTTC
CASSLSAGPSIQYF
>-|TRBV7-7|TRBJ1-6|few
TGTGCTAGCAGACCTGGCGCAGGGGCGTTTTATTCACCCCTCCACTTT
CASRPGAGAFYSPLHF
>-|TRBV5-6|TRBJ1-3|-
TGTGCCAGCAGCTTCAGGCGAAGCTCTGGAAACACCATATATTTT
CASSFRRSSGNTIYF
>-|TRBV5-6|TRBJ2-1|-
TGTGCCAGCAGCTTCGGGAATGAGCAGTTCTTC
CASSFGNEQFF
>-|TRBV7-8|TRBJ2-1|few
TGTGCCAGCAGCTCCTTGGCGGACTCCTACAATGAGCAGTTCTTC
CASSSLADSYNEQFF
>TRBD2|TRBV5-1|TRBJ2-7|-
TGCGCCAGCAGCCCCGCTCCAGGGACTAGCGGTGCCTACGAGCAGTACTTC
CASSPAPGTSGAYEQYF
>-|TRBV28|TRBJ1-1|-
TGTGCCGTTCAGGGCCAGAACACTGAAGCTTTCTTT
CAVQGQNTEAFF